The 14 T cell receptor beta chains below all came from one sample that was sequenced in a study of blood T cell repertoires in COVID-19. Produced via immunoSEQ multiplex PCR; TCRdb's table is partial and in-frame only. Here the sample spans 210,000 or so clones, roughly 89% being singletons. The sequenced sample consisted of peripheral blood. Every receptor here comes from a man between 45 and 60 years old with acute or convalescent COVID-19.

This rearrangement joins TRBV6-6 to TRBJ1-2; perhaps TRBD1 as D (5 bases). This CDR3 region has 12 residues. V lost 5 bases to trimming and J lost 8 bases, with 12 bases between them. Per germline, CDR1 MNHNY and CDR2 SVGAGI (reference sequence). DNA of the CDR3: TGTGCCAGCAGTCCCAGGGTGGGCGGCTACACCTTC. This sequence encodes CASSPRVGGYTF.

This chain uses TRBV5-1 with TRBJ2-1, with D uncertain. Trimming shortened V by 4 bases and J by 0 bases, and 5 bases separated the two germline ends. The CDR3 consists of 13 residues. The V gene's germline CDR1 is SGHRS and CDR2 YFSETQ. CDR3 sequence (DNA): TGCGCCAGCAGCCCTTACTCCTACAATGAGCAGTTCTTC. Translated, it gives CASSPYSYNEQFF. The entire variable domain, with the rest obtained from reference TRBV5-1 and TRBJ2-1, is as follows: KAGVTQTPRYLIKTRGQQVTLSCSPISGHRSVSWYQQTPGQGLQFLFEYFSETQRNKGNFPGRFSGRQFSNSRSEMNVSTLELGDSALYLCASSPYSYNEQFFGPGTRLTVL.

The V gene is TRBV27, the J gene TRBJ2-1; TRBD1 aligns across 9 bases. This CDR3 spans 17 amino acids. V was clipped by 6 bases and J by 6 bases; unmatched bases: 15. The germline V gene encodes CDR1 MNHEY and CDR2 SMNVEV (reference sequence). CDR3 protein: CASRPNPGTGLFNEQFF. As DNA, the CDR3 is TGTGCCAGCAGACCTAATCCCGGGACAGGGCTCTTCAATGAGCAGTTCTTC.

This chain connects TRBV4-1 to TRBJ2-1; 9 bases map to TRBD2. CDR1 is MGHRA, CDR2 YSYEKL, per germline. This CDR3 is built from 16 residues. With V trimmed by 2 bases and J by 9 bases, 11 bases remained unmatched. The CDR3 sequence is CASSQQRRGGLPEQFF. The DNA for the CDR3 is TGCGCCAGCAGCCAACAGAGGCGGGGGGGCCTTCCTGAGCAGTTCTTC.

This clone was detected once. The rearrangement links TRBV7-2 to TRBJ1-3; the D gene is possibly TRBD1 (6 bases). Germline assignment: CDR1 SGHTA and CDR2 FQGNSA. This CDR3 spans 16 amino acids. V was shortened by 1 base and J by 2 bases, with 12 bases between the two germline ends. The chain's CDR3 is CASSLGPWTAGNTIYF. The CDR3 DNA reads TGTGCCAGCAGCTTAGGGCCATGGACAGCTGGAAACACCATATATTTT.

This chain links TRBV5-4 with TRBJ1-6; D call uncertain. This CDR3 region has 13 residues. Trimming cost V 2 bases and J 5 bases, with 5 bases left between them. Germline lookup yields CDR1 SGHNT and CDR2 YYREEE (reference sequence). As DNA, the CDR3 is TGTGCCAGCAGCTTAACGGATAATTCACCCCTCCACTTT. This sequence encodes CASSLTDNSPLHF.

As regards this clone: One end of the junction varies from germline; a read error may be responsible. The chain uses TRBV2 and TRBJ2-6; D is unclear. This CDR3 contains 14 residues. Germline CDR1 SNHLY, CDR2 FYNNEI. The CDR3 reads CASTVVSGANVLTF. CDR3 in DNA: TGTGCTAGCACGGTTGTGTCTGGGGCCAACGTCCTGACTTTC.

The V gene is TRBV5-1, the J gene TRBJ2-1; TRBD2 matches 7 bases. CDR1 is SGHRS, CDR2 YFSETQ, per germline. Trimming removed 4 bases from V and 4 bases from J; junction bases left unmatched: 5. The CDR3 spans 14 residues. The CDR3 sequence is CASSPSGRYNEQFF. The CDR3 bases are TGCGCCAGCAGCCCTAGCGGAAGATACAATGAGCAGTTCTTC.

This clone was found once. The chain links TRBV5-4 to TRBJ1-3, with TRBD1 identical over 7 bases. V was pared by 3 bases and J by 2 bases, with 8 bases of the junction left unmatched. The CDR3 runs to 16 residues. Germline-derived CDR1 and CDR2 are SGHNT and YYREEE (reference sequence). DNA of the CDR3: TGTGCCAGCAGCTGGCGACAGGGAGGACCTGGAAACACCATATATTTT. Translated: CASSWRQGGPGNTIYF.

The chain combines TRBV15 with TRBJ1-5; tentatively, D is TRBD1 (5 bases). V was trimmed by 11 bases and J by 5 bases, leaving 16 bases between them. The CDR3 has 13 amino acids. Germline V gene lookup returns CDR1 LNHNV and CDR2 YYDKDF (reference sequence). CDR3 amino acids: CAPRQSMYQPQHF. The CDR3 coding sequence is TGTGCCCCCCGACAGTCGATGTATCAGCCCCAGCATTTT.

This clone came up once. The chain uses TRBV19 and TRBJ2-3; 7 bases match TRBD1. With V trimmed by 5 bases and J by 1 base, 6 bases remained unmatched. Germline values: CDR1 LNHDA, CDR2 SQIVND (reference sequence). The CDR3 extends over 15 amino acids. CDR3: CASSPTDRGTDTQYF. In DNA, the CDR3 is TGTGCCAGTAGTCCAACTGACAGGGGCACAGATACGCAGTATTTT.

The rearrangement uses TRBV2 and TRBJ2-1, with TRBD2 as a possible D gene (5 bases). V was pared by 9 bases and J by 0 bases, with 15 bases between. The CDR3 is 15 amino acids. CDR1 and CDR2 from the germline V gene are SNHLY and FYNNEI. The CDR3 nucleotides are TGTGCCAGTTGGACTCACCTAAACTCCTACAATGAGCAGTTCTTC. As protein: CASWTHLNSYNEQFF.

The chain carries TRBV27 and TRBJ1-1; tentatively, D is TRBD1 (6 bases). Trimming stripped 5 bases from V and 1 base from J, with 17 bases between. The CDR3 covers 16 residues. Looked up from germline, CDR1 is MNHEY and CDR2 is SMNVEV (reference sequence). The CDR3 spells CASSPGPGAGNTEAFF. The CDR3 region has the DNA TGTGCCAGCAGTCCCGGGCCAGGGGCTGGGAACACTGAAGCTTTCTTT.

CDR3 sequence reads: CATMDRSSYEQYF. In DNA, the CDR3 is TGTGCCACCATGGACAGGTCCTCCTACGAGCAGTACTTC. The chain has TRBV3-1 (or the pseudogene TRBV3-2) and TRBJ2-7; 7 nucleotides agree with TRBD1. The CDR3 runs 13 residues. From germline, CDR1 is LGHDT and CDR2 YNNKEL (reference sequence). With V trimmed by 10 bases and J by 0 bases, 6 bases remained unmatched.